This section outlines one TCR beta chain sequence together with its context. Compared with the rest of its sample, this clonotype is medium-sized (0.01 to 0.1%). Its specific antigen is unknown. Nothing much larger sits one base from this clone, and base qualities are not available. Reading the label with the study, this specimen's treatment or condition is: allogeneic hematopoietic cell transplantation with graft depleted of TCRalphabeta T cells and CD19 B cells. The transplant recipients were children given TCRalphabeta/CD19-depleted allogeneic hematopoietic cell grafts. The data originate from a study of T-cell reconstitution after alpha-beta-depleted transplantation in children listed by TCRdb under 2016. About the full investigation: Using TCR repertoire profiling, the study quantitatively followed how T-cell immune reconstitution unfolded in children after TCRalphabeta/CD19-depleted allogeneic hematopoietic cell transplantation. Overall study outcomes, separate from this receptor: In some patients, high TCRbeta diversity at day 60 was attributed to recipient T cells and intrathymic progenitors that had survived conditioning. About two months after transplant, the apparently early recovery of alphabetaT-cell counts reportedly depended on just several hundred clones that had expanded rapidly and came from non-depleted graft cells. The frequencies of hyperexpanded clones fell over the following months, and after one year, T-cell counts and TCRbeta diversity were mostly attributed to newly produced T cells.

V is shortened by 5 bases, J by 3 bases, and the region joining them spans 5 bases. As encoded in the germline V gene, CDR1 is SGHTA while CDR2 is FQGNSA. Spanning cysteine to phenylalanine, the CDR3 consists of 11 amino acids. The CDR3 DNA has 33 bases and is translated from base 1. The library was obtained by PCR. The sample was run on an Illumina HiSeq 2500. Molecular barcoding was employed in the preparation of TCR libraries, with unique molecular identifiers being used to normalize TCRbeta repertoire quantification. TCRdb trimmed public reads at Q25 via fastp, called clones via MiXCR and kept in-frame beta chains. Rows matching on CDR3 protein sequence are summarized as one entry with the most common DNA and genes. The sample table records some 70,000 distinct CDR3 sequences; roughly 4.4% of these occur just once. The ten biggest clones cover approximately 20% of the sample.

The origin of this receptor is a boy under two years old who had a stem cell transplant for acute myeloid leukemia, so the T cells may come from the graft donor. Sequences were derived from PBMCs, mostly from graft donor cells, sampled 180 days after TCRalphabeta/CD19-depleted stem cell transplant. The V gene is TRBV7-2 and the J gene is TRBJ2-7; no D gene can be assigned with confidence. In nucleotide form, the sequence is TGTGCCAGCAGCGAGAACTACGAGCAGTACTTC. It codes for CASSENYEQYF.